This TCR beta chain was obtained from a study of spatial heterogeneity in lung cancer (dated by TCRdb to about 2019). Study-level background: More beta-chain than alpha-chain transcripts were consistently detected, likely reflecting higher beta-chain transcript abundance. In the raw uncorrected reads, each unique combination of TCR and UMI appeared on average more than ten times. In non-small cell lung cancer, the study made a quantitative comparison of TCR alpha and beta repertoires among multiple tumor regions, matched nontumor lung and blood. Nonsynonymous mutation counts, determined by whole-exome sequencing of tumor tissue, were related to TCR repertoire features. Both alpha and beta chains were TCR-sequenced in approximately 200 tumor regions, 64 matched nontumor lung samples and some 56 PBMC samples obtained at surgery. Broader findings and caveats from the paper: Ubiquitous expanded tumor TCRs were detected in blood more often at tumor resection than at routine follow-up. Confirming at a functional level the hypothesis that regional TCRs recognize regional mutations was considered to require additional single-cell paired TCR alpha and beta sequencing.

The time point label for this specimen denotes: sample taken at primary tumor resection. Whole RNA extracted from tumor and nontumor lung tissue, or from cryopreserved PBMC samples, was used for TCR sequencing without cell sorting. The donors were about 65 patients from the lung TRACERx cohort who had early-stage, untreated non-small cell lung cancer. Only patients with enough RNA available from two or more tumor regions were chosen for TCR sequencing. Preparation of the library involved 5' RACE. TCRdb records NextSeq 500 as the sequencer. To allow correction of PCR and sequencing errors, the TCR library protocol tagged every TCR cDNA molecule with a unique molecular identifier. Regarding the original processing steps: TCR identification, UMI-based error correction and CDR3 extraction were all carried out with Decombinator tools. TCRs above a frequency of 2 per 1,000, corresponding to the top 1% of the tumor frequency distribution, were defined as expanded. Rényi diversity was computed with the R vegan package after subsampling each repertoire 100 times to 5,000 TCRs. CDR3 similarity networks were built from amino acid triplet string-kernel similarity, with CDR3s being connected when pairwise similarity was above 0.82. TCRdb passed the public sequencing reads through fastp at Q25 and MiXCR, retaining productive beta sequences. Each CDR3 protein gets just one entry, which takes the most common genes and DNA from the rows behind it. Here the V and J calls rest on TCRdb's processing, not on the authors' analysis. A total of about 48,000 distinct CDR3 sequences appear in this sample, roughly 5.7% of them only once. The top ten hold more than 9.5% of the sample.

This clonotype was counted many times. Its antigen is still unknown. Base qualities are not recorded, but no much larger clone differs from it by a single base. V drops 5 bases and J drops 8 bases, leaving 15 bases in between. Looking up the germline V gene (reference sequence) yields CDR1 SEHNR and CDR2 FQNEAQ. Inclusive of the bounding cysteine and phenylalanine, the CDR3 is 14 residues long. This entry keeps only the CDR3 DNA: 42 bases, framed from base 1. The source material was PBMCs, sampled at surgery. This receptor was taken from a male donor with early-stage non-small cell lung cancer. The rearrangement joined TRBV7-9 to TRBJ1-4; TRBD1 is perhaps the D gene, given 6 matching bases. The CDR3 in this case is CASSHREGREKLFF. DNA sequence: TGTGCCAGCAGCCACAGGGAGGGTAGGGAAAAACTGTTTTTT.